This section outlines one T cell receptor beta chain sequence together with its context. These data come from a study of blood T cell repertoires in COVID-19. Study in general: COVID-19 samples collected from the United States, Italy and Spain covered acute and convalescent phases.

Per germline, CDR1 SGHRS and CDR2 YFSETQ. CDR3 length equals 16 residues. Trimming removed 4 bases from V and 2 bases from J, with 16 bases in between. TCRdb's table, derived via immunoSEQ multiplex PCR, lists solely in-frame clones and lacks some. Of tens of thousands of clones listed, 75% to 95% are singletons. The chain employs TRBV5-1 and TRBJ2-1; D possibly corresponds to TRBD2 (6 bases). The clonotype was recovered from a human donor with active COVID-19. The donor label of this sample is uncertain. Sequenced: peripheral blood. This chain's CDR3 is CASSTNGEVAYNEQFF. The CDR3 DNA is TGCGCCAGCAGCACCAATGGGGAGGTTGCCTACAATGAGCAGTTCTTC. Full variable domain (rest looked up from reference TRBV5-1 and TRBJ2-1): KAGVTQTPRYLIKTRGQQVTLSCSPISGHRSVSWYQQTPGQGLQFLFEYFSETQRNKGNFPGRFSGRQFSNSRSEMNVSTLELGDSALYLCASSTNGEVAYNEQFFGPGTRLTVL.